A single sample gave rise to the 7 T cell receptor beta chains below, sequenced in a study of blood T cell repertoires in COVID-19. Sequenced by immunoSEQ multiplex PCR; TCRdb stores in-frame clones only, minus some. The table lists around 210,000 clones, 84% of them singletons. Input material: peripheral blood. Receptors originate from a human donor in a cohort sampled during active COVID-19.

V is TRBV7-9 and J is TRBJ1-6; no clear D. CDR1 and CDR2 (germline): SEHNR, FQNEAQ (reference sequence). V lost 8 bases to trimming and J lost 0 bases, with 11 bases between them. This CDR3 has 15 amino acids. The CDR3 region is CASALRDSYNSPLHF. CDR3 in DNA: TGTGCCAGCGCGTTGCGGGACTCCTATAATTCACCCCTCCACTTT.

The chain joins TRBV7-9 to TRBJ1-4; no firm D call. Germline CDR1 and CDR2: SEHNR and FQNEAQ (reference sequence). This CDR3 has 16 residues. With 5 bases removed from V and 0 bases from J, the gap between germline ends came to 13 bases. CDR3 nucleotides: TGTGCCAGCAGCCGAGGACTGATCACAACTAATGAAAAACTGTTTTTT. As protein: CASSRGLITTNEKLFF.

CDR3 in DNA: TGCGCCAGCAGCCAAGATGGCCTAGCTTACTCCTACAATGAGCAGTTCTTC. Its protein is CASSQDGLAYSYNEQFF. V is TRBV4-1 and J is TRBJ2-1; possibly TRBD2 for D (5 bases). Germline-derived CDR1 and CDR2 are MGHRA and YSYEKL. This CDR3 has 17 residues. Trimming took off 0 bases at V and 0 bases at J, with 12 bases between the two ends.

This clone was counted between two and nine times. The same CDR3 can be traced to other DNA sequences in this sample. This chain uses TRBV7-8 with TRBJ2-7; D is perhaps TRBD2 (6 bases). Deletions cut 2 bases from V and 5 bases from J, with 10 bases between. This CDR3 has 13 amino acids. The V gene's germline CDR1 is SGHVS and CDR2 FQNEAQ. The CDR3 DNA follows: TGTGCCAGCAGCTTACGAGGAGGGGACGAGCAGTACTTC. It yields the protein CASSLRGGDEQYF.

The chain recombines TRBV7-6 with TRBJ2-2; D may be TRBD1 (5 bases). Germline assignment: CDR1 SGHVS and CDR2 FNYEAQ. This CDR3 has 16 amino acids. With 6 bases removed from V and 6 bases from J, the gap between germline ends came to 20 bases. CDR3 region: CASRLGAREGSGELFF. For the CDR3, the DNA is TGTGCCAGCAGGCTAGGGGCCAGGGAAGGCTCCGGGGAGCTGTTTTTT.

About this clone itself: Other DNA sequences in the sample encode the same CDR3. The chain has TRBV18 and TRBJ2-7; 10 nucleotides match TRBD1. After removal of 2 bases from V and 2 bases from J, the junction contained 0 bases not matched to a gene. Germline CDR1 is KGHSH and CDR2 is LQKENI. CDR3 size: 14 residues. The CDR3 bases are TGTGCCAGCTCACCAGGGACAGGGGCCTACGAGCAGTACTTC. This sequence encodes CASSPGTGAYEQYF.

V usage is TRBV7-2 and J usage is TRBJ2-7; 9 bases are shared with TRBD2. The V and J ends lost 5 bases and 3 bases, in that order; junction bases with no gene match: 5. Germline V gives CDR1 SGHTA, CDR2 FQGNSA. This CDR3 has 14 amino acids. The CDR3 loop reads CASSPGLAIYEQYF. DNA for the CDR3: TGTGCCAGCAGCCCGGGACTAGCAATCTACGAGCAGTACTTC.